This TCR beta chain was observed in a study of metastatic and nonmetastatic thyroid tumors. The CDR3 sequence is 14 residues long. TCRdb re-processed the PCR reads through MiXCR. The top ten hold about 5.8% of the sample, which has about 20,000 clones, nearly 25% seen once. General observations from the study: Versus benign nodules, malignant thyroid tumors reportedly had significantly higher TCR beta diversity, in blood and tumor.

No patient had received any treatment before thyroid surgery. This clone occurred a few times. Its antigen is undetermined. Its ends do not fully match the called genes, so a read error is possible. V gene TRBV12-3 or TRBV12-4 combines with J gene TRBJ2-7; possibly TRBD2 for D (6 bases). The receptor was isolated from a female donor with papillary thyroid cancer or a benign thyroid nodule (not recorded which). Some clones in this sample may be carry-over from other donors' samples. Sequencing used tumor tissue. The CDR3 loop reads CVSSLVRDCYEQYF. The CDR3 region has the DNA TGTGTCAGCAGTTTAGTTCGGGACTGCTACGAGCAGTACTTC.